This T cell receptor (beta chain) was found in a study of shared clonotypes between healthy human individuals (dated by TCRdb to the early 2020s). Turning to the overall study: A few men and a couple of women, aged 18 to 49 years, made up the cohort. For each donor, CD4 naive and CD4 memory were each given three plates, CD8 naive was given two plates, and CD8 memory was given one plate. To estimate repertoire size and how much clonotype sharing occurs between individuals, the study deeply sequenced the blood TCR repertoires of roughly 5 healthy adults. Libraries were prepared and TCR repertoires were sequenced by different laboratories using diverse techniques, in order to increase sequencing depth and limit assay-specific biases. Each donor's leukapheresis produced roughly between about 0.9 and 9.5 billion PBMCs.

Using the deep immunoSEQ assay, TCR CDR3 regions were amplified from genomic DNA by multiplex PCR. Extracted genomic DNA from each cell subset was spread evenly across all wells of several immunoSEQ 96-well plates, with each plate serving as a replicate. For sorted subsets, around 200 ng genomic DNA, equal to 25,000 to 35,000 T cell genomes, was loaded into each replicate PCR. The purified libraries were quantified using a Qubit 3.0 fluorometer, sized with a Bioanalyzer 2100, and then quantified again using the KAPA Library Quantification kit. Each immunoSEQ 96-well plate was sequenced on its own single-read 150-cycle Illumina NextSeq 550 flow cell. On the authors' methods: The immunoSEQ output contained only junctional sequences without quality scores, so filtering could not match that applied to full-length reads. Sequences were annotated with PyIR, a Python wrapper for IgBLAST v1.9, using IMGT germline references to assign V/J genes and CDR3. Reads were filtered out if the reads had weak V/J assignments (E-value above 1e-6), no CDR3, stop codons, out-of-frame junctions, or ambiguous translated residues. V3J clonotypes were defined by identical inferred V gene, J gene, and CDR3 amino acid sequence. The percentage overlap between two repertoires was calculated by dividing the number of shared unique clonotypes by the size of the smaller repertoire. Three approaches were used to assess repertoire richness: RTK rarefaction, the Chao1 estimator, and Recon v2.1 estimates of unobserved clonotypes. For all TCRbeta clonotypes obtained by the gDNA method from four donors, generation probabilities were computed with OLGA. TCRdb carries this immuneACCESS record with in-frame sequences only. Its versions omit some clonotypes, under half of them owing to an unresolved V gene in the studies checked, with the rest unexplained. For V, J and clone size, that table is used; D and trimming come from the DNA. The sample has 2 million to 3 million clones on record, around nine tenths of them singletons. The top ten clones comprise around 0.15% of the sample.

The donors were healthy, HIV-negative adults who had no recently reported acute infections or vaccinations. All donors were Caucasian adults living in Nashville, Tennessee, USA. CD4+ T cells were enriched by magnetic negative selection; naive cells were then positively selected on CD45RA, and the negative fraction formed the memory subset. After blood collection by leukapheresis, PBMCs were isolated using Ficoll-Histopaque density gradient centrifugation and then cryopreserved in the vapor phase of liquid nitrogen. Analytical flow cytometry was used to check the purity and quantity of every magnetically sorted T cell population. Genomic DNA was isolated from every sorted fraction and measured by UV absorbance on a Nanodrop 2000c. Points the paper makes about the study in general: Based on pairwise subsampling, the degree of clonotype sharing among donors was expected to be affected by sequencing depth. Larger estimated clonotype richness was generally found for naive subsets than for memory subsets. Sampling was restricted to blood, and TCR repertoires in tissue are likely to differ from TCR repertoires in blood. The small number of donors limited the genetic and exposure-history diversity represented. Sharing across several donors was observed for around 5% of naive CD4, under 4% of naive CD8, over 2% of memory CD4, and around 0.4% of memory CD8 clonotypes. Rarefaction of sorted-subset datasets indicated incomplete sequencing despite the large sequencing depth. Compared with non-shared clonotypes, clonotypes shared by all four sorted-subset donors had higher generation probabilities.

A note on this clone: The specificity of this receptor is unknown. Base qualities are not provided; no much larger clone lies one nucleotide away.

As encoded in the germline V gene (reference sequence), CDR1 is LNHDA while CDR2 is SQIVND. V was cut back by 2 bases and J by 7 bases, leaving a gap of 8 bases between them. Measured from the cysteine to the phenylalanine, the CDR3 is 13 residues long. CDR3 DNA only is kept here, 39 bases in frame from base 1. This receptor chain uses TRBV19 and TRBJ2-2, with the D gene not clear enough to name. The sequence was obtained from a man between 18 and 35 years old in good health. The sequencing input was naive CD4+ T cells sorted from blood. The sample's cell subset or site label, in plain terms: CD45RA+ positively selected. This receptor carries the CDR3 CASSIIPGGELFF. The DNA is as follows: TGTGCCAGTAGTATAATTCCGGGCGGGGAGCTGTTTTTT.